The present entry profiles one TCR beta chain with its context. The target antigen is unknown. Germline CDR1 and CDR2: LGHNA and YSLEER. The CDR3 length is 14 residues. V gave up 1 base and J gave up 4 bases, with 5 bases separating them. Assay used: immunoSEQ multiplex PCR; TCRdb lists only in-frame clones, some missing. The sample records some 87,000 clones, approximately 80% being singletons. This sample's time point: week 47, end of study. Alongside topical imiquimod, each dose of vaccine comprised 300 ug of mutant IDH1 20-mer peptide. Diagnosis in the donors showed new WHO grade 3 or 4 astrocytomas that were IDH1-mutant and ATRX-lost. This record comes from a study of a mutant IDH1 vaccine in newly diagnosed glioma. At the level of the study: Treated patients showed a male proportion of around 62%, a female proportion of roughly 38%, and a mean age of 40.4 years.

The sequenced sample was PBMCs, obtained from a glioma patient whose treatment included an IDH1 peptide vaccine. This receptor was taken from a man in his forties or fifties with glioma. J is TRBJ1-6 and V is TRBV4-3, with D uncertain. The CDR3 reads CASSQGFYNSPLHF. DNA of the CDR3: TGCGCCAGCAGCCAAGGGTTTTATAATTCACCCCTCCACTTT.